These T cell receptor beta chains were read from a single sample in a study of Graves' ophthalmopathy and Graves' hyperthyroidism. TCRdb reprocessed the multiplex PCR reads with MiXCR, giving one entry per CDR3 protein. Here the sample spans about 370,000 distinct CDR3 sequences, 17% being singletons. Sequences were obtained from peripheral blood. The receptors stem from an adult woman with stable Graves' hyperthyroidism. The CDR3 runs from the conserved cysteine through the conserved F or W. A D gene is named only where the DNA matches it firmly. Not every row has a clone size; where given, it reads once, few, many or a size class.

v_gene,d_gene,j_gene,abundance,CDR3aa,CDR3nt
TRBV6-2/TRBV6-3,.,TRBJ2-4,many,CASNERGVLAKNIQYF,TGTGCCAGCAACGAACGGGGCGTTCTAGCCAAAAACATTCAGTACTTC
TRBV29-1,TRBD1,TRBJ1-1,many,CSVFGQGRTEAFF,TGCAGCGTTTTCGGACAGGGTCGAACTGAAGCTTTCTTT
TRBV30,.,TRBJ1-1,many,CAWIKGLNTEAFF,TGTGCCTGGATTAAGGGATTGAACACTGAAGCTTTCTTT
TRBV20-1,.,TRBJ1-1,few,CSAPGPGDTEAFF,TGCAGTGCCCCGGGCCCTGGGGACACTGAAGCTTTCTTT
TRBV5-1,.,TRBJ2-7,.,CASSFYPGGDYEQYF,TGCGCCAGCAGCTTTTATCCGGGGGGCGATTACGAGCAGTACTTC
TRBV5-1,.,TRBJ1-6,.,CASSPGDNSPLHF,TGCGCCAGCAGCCCAGGGGACAATTCACCCCTCCACTTT
TRBV2,.,TRBJ1-6,many,CASSDTGPRGSPLHF,TGTGCCAGCAGTGATACCGGGCCCAGGGGTTCACCCCTCCACTTT
TRBV12-3/TRBV12-4,.,TRBJ1-6,many,CASSFKGSLHF,TGTGCCAGCAGTTTCAAGGGTTCCCTCCACTTT
TRBV7-2,.,TRBJ1-1,many,CASSFSGDSGGAFF,TGTGCCAGCAGCTTCTCCGGTGATAGTGGCGGAGCTTTCTTT
TRBV7-9,.,TRBJ2-5,many,CASSQGIQGTGETQYF,TGTGCCAGCAGCCAAGGGATACAGGGTACCGGGGAGACCCAGTACTTC
TRBV28,.,TRBJ2-5,many,CASAEQTQYF,TGTGCCAGCGCAGAACAGACCCAGTACTTC
TRBV27,.,TRBJ2-7,many,CASSLARARYEQYF,TGTGCCAGCAGTTTGGCGAGGGCAAGATACGAGCAGTACTTC
TRBV5-5,.,TRBJ2-7,few,CASSVRQAYEQYF,TGTGCCAGCAGCGTCCGACAGGCCTACGAGCAGTACTTC
TRBV7-2,TRBD2,TRBJ2-5,many,CASSLGVAGGPPETQYF,TGTGCCAGCAGCTTAGGGGTAGCGGGAGGGCCTCCAGAGACCCAGTACTTC
TRBV28,.,TRBJ1-1,many,CASSEGGAGTEAFF,TGTGCCAGCAGCGAAGGGGGGGCGGGCACTGAAGCTTTCTTT
TRBV12-3/TRBV12-4,.,TRBJ2-4,few,CASSPMEGVSKNIQYF,TGTGCCAGCAGCCCGATGGAGGGAGTTTCCAAAAACATTCAGTACTTC
TRBV12-3/TRBV12-4,TRBD1,TRBJ2-6,.,CASSSPGTVTLSGANVLTF,TGTGCCAGCAGTTCCCCCGGGACAGTGACCCTCTCTGGGGCCAACGTCCTGACTTTC
TRBV5-1,.,TRBJ1-1,many,CASSLLVGRNTEAFF,TGCGCCAGCAGCTTGCTGGTAGGGAGAAACACTGAAGCTTTCTTT
TRBV6-1,TRBD1,TRBJ2-7,many,CASSTGTGARETYEQYF,TGTGCCAGCAGTACCGGGACAGGGGCGCGGGAAACCTACGAGCAGTACTTC
TRBV15,.,TRBJ1-3,many,CATSRELNAGTAGNTIYF,TGTGCCACCAGCAGAGAGCTTAATGCGGGGACTGCTGGAAACACCATATATTTT
TRBV14,TRBD2,TRBJ2-7,many,CASSQETAGPPFESEQYF,TGTGCCAGCAGCCAAGAGACAGCGGGACCTCCGTTTGAATCCGAGCAGTACTTC
TRBV13,TRBD1,TRBJ2-7,few,CASSLGAGGFYEQYF,TGTGCCAGCAGCTTAGGGGCAGGGGGCTTCTACGAGCAGTACTTC
TRBV18,.,TRBJ2-2,.,CASSPRGDGELFF,TGTGCCAGCTCACCACGGGGCGACGGGGAGCTGTTTTTT
TRBV11-1,TRBD1,TRBJ2-7,.,CASSRPGQGVGYEQYF,TGTGCCAGCAGCCGACCGGGACAGGGGGTCGGCTACGAGCAGTACTTC
TRBV5-1,.,TRBJ1-1,many,CASSAPGLRTNTEAFF,TGCGCCAGCAGCGCACCCGGCCTCCGGACGAACACTGAAGCTTTCTTT
TRBV28,TRBD1,TRBJ1-6,many,CASGQLQGSNSPLHF,TGTGCCAGCGGTCAACTACAGGGGAGTAATTCACCCCTCCACTTT
TRBV6-2/TRBV6-3,.,TRBJ2-7,many,CASSFGASAAYEQYF,TGTGCCAGCAGTTTCGGTGCCAGTGCCGCCTACGAGCAGTACTTC
TRBV28,.,TRBJ2-7,many,CASSLAAGPSYEQYF,TGTGCCAGCAGTTTAGCGGCAGGGCCATCCTACGAGCAGTACTTC
TRBV27,.,TRBJ1-2,many,CASSLTGHNYGYTF,TGTGCCAGCAGTCTAACAGGGCATAACTATGGCTACACCTTC
TRBV6-5,.,TRBJ2-7,many,CASSYSTKSYEQYF,TGTGCCAGCAGTTACTCGACTAAATCCTACGAGCAGTACTTC
TRBV5-1,TRBD1,TRBJ2-7,.,CASSLDREGGEQYF,TGCGCCAGCAGCCTTGACAGGGAAGGAGGCGAGCAGTACTTC
TRBV28,TRBD1,TRBJ1-6,once,CATRQGQGLDSPLHF,TGTGCCACGCGACAGGGCCAGGGGTTGGATTCACCCCTCCACTTT
TRBV6-1,.,TRBJ2-2,many,CASSGFRSAGELFF,TGTGCCAGCAGTGGTTTCCGATCCGCCGGGGAGCTGTTTTTT
TRBV6-2/TRBV6-3,TRBD2,TRBJ2-4,many,CASSFAGAKNIKYF,TGTGCCAGCAGTTTTGCGGGAGCCAAAAACATTAAGTACTTC
TRBV6-2/TRBV6-3,.,TRBJ1-1,many,CASSYRGGVNTEAFF,TGTGCCAGCAGTTACAGGGGGGGCGTGAACACTGAAGCTTTCTTT
TRBV7-8,TRBD2,TRBJ2-7,many,CASSIWTSGSDHEQYF,TGTGCCAGCAGCATCTGGACTAGCGGGAGCGATCACGAGCAGTACTTC
TRBV5-5,.,TRBJ2-7,many,CASSRRTDSYEQYF,TGTGCCAGCAGCCGAAGGACGGACTCCTACGAGCAGTACTTC
TRBV19,.,TRBJ1-2,many,CASSIEGNGYTF,TGTGCCAGTAGTATAGAGGGCAATGGCTACACCTTC
TRBV6-1,.,TRBJ2-2,many,CASTISPGNTGELFF,TGTGCCAGCACCATTAGTCCGGGTAACACCGGGGAGCTGTTTTTT
TRBV4-1,TRBD1,TRBJ2-7,many,CASSQGVVGQRYRWEQYF,TGCGCCAGCAGCCAAGGCGTCGTGGGACAGAGGTATCGGTGGGAGCAGTACTTC
TRBV7-2,.,TRBJ2-2,.,CASSQGRLNTGELWF,TGTGCCAGCAGCCAAGGACGGCTGAACACCGGGGAGCTGTGGTTT
TRBV4-2,.,TRBJ2-2,many,CASSIVPGPVLLNTGELFF,TGTGCCAGCAGCATAGTGCCGGGACCGGTACTCCTAAACACCGGGGAGCTGTTTTTT
TRBV6-1,.,TRBJ2-7,many,CASSESPGIAYEQYF,TGTGCCAGCAGTGAAAGTCCGGGAATAGCCTACGAGCAGTACTTC
TRBV6-1,.,TRBJ2-3,.,CASSQGQISTDTQYF,TGTGCCAGCAGCCAGGGACAAATTAGCACAGATACGCAGTATTTT
TRBV6-2/TRBV6-3,.,TRBJ2-7,many,CASSYSDGTYEQYF,TGTGCCAGCAGTTACTCCGACGGAACCTACGAGCAGTACTTC
TRBV14,TRBD2,TRBJ2-2,many,CASSQLAGGYTGELFF,TGTGCCAGCAGTCAACTCGCGGGGGGGTACACCGGGGAGCTGTTTTTT
TRBV2,.,TRBJ1-3,.,CASSEGGLSNTIYF,TGTGCCAGCAGTGAGGGGGGGCTGAGTAACACCATATATTTT
TRBV11-1,.,TRBJ2-2,many,CASTKSGELFF,TGTGCCAGCACAAAGTCCGGGGAGCTGTTTTTT
TRBV4-2,TRBD2,TRBJ2-7,many,CASSQDPAGGPYEQYF,TGTGCCAGCAGCCAAGATCCAGCGGGAGGCCCCTACGAGCAGTACTTC
TRBV28,TRBD1,TRBJ2-5,many,CASSLPGQDEETQYF,TGTGCCAGCAGTTTACCGGGACAGGACGAAGAGACCCAGTACTTC
TRBV5-1,.,TRBJ2-7,many,CASRAAQGDEQYF,TGCGCCAGCAGGGCGGCCCAGGGTGACGAGCAGTACTTC
TRBV12-3/TRBV12-4,.,TRBJ2-2,many,CASRPTGYTGELFF,TGTGCCAGCAGACCCACAGGGTACACCGGGGAGCTGTTTTTT
TRBV12-5,.,TRBJ1-6,many,CASLMGSNSPLHF,TGTGCTAGCCTCATGGGCAGCAATTCACCCCTCCACTTT